This entry lists 30 T cell receptor beta chains sequenced from one sample in a study of beta chain features in type 1 diabetes. Of the isolated RNA, all was reverse transcribed, and so the sequenced material was expressed TCRB transcripts. Produced via immunoSEQ multiplex PCR; TCRdb's table is partial and in-frame only. Of 400,000 to 450,000 clones in the sample, over 11% were seen once. Sequenced: naive CD4+ T cells from blood. These receptors all stem from a man under 40 in good health.

The rearrangement links TRBV7-9 to TRBJ2-7, with D unresolved. Germline values: CDR1 SEHNR, CDR2 FQNEAQ (reference sequence). V shed 2 bases and J shed 2 bases, with 7 bases lying between them. The CDR3 is 13 residues long. CDR3 loop: CASSLTQTYEQYF. In DNA form, the CDR3 reads TGTGCCAGCAGCTTAACACAGACCTACGAGCAGTACTTC.

This clone turned up a few times. The genes are TRBV11-2 and TRBJ2-3; D is undetermined. CDR1 SGHAT and CDR2 FQNNGV come from the germline V gene. The CDR3 covers 13 residues. Trimming removed 3 bases at V and 2 bases at J, with 6 bases between. CDR3 loop: CASSFQFTDTQYF. CDR3 sequence (DNA): TGTGCCAGCAGCTTTCAATTCACAGATACGCAGTATTTT. The complete variable domain, with remaining parts taken from reference TRBV11-2 and TRBJ2-3, reads EAGVAQSPRYKIIEKRQSVAFWCNPISGHATLYWYQQILGQGPKLLIQFQNNGVVDDSQLPKDRFSAERLKGVDSTLKIQPAKLEDSAVYLCASSFQFTDTQYFGPGTRLTVL.

This clone has more than one count but fewer than ten. This rearrangement joins TRBV5-1 to TRBJ2-1; D uncertain. This CDR3 is built from 17 residues. Germline lookup yields CDR1 SGHRS and CDR2 YFSETQ. V lost 0 bases to trimming and J lost 8 bases, with 21 bases between them. The CDR3 sequence is CASSLATSPGYSYEQFF. DNA of the CDR3: TGCGCCAGCAGCTTGGCGACTTCCCCTGGGTATTCGTATGAGCAGTTCTTC.

The rearrangement links TRBV11-3 to TRBJ1-3; TRBD1 matches 8 bases. Germline lookup yields CDR1 SGHNT and CDR2 YENEEA. V shed 5 bases, J shed 3 bases, and the junction held 6 bases outside the gene matches. This CDR3 has 15 amino acids. The DNA for the CDR3 is TGTGCCAGCAGCCCGCAGGGGGCCCATGGAAACACCATATATTTT. This sequence encodes CASSPQGAHGNTIYF.

This clone was seen ten or more times. The rearrangement uses TRBV4-3 and TRBJ2-5; TRBD1 is a possible D gene (5 bases). CDR3 length: 13 residues. The germline V and J ends were trimmed by 3 bases and 5 bases, with 10 bases remaining between them. Germline V gives CDR1 LGHNA, CDR2 YSLEER. CDR3 sequence reads: CASSHQGAETQYF. The CDR3, as DNA: TGCGCCAGCAGCCACCAAGGGGCGGAGACCCAGTACTTC.

The V gene is TRBV9, the J gene TRBJ2-1; 12 nucleotides agree with TRBD1. Germline lookup yields CDR1 SGDLS and CDR2 YYNGEE. This CDR3 spans 15 amino acids. Trimming at V came to 3 bases and at J to 5 bases, leaving 3 bases not matched to a gene. In DNA form, the CDR3 reads TGTGCCAGCAGCGCGGGACAGGGGGCCCACAATGAGCAGTTCTTC. Translation: CASSAGQGAHNEQFF. The entire variable domain, with the rest obtained from reference TRBV9 and TRBJ2-1, is as follows: DSGVTQTPKHLITATGQRVTLRCSPRSGDLSVYWYQQSLDQGLQFLIQYYNGEERAKGNILERFSAQQFPDLHSELNLSSLELGDSALYFCASSAGQGAHNEQFFGPGTRLTVL.

The table lists this clone with many counts. This chain uses TRBV14 with TRBJ2-5; no firm D call. The CDR3 loop spans 11 amino acids. Germline CDR1 and CDR2: SGHDN and FVKESK. V was cut by 4 bases and J by 2 bases, with 2 bases left in between. CDR3 sequence (DNA): TGTGCCAGCAGCCGACAAGAGACCCAGTACTTC. Protein product: CASSRQETQYF.

This chain connects TRBV6-1 to TRBJ2-3; D remains unclear. Trimming removed 8 bases at V and 0 bases at J, with 9 bases between. The CDR3 is 13 residues long. CDR1 and CDR2 (germline): MNHNS, SASEGT. CDR3 DNA sequence: TGTGCCAGCGAGTGGAGCAGCACAGATACGCAGTATTTT. Translating gives CASEWSSTDTQYF.

This clone appeared a few times. The CDR3 reads CASSFPGEGYTF. DNA for the CDR3: TGTGCCAGCAGTTTCCCCGGGGAAGGCTACACCTTC. V usage is TRBV27 and J usage is TRBJ1-2, with D hard to call. V was shortened by 3 bases and J by 8 bases, with 10 bases between the two germline ends. Germline loops: CDR1 MNHEY, CDR2 SMNVEV (reference sequence). The CDR3 is made up of 12 amino acids.

The CDR3 coding sequence is TGTGCCTGGAGAGCCGCCGGGACCCTCACAGATACGCAGTATTTT. It encodes CAWRAAGTLTDTQYF. The gene calls are TRBV30 and TRBJ2-3; D tentatively reads TRBD1 or TRBD2 (5 bases each). The CDR3 has 15 amino acids. Trimming left V 3 bases short and J 2 bases short, with 15 bases between. Germline CDR1 GTSNPN, CDR2 SVGIG (reference sequence).

This clone has more than one count but fewer than ten. The chain recombines TRBV30 with TRBJ2-1, with D perhaps assigned TRBD1 or TRBD2 (6 bases each). The germline gives CDR1 GTSNPN, CDR2 SVGIG (reference sequence). Trimming shortened V by 4 bases and J by 6 bases, and 22 bases separated the two germline ends. CDR3 length: 16 amino acids. CDR3 bases: TGTGCCTGGATTCTCGGGGGCCCCTTGAGAAGCAATGAGCAGTTCTTC. Residues: CAWILGGPLRSNEQFF.

This clone was detected only a few times. This chain uses TRBV7-2 with TRBJ2-5; the D gene could be TRBD1 or TRBD2 (5 bases each). The CDR3 is 13 amino acids. Germline CDR1 is SGHTA and CDR2 is FQGNSA. V was trimmed by 11 bases and J by 1 base, leaving 14 bases between them. The CDR3 reads CACTPGTQETQYF. CDR3 coding DNA: TGTGCCTGCACCCCCGGGACCCAAGAGACCCAGTACTTC.

This chain uses TRBV5-4 with TRBJ1-2, with a weak D call TRBD1 (5 bases). Trimming cost V 5 bases and J 4 bases, with 24 bases left between them. Germline loops: CDR1 SGHNT, CDR2 YYREEE (reference sequence). The CDR3 is made up of 17 amino acids. The CDR3 sequence: CASRRSPRDAGGYGYTF. DNA for the CDR3: TGTGCCAGCAGGAGGAGCCCCCGGGATGCGGGGGGCTATGGCTACACCTTC.

This clone was seen a handful of times. The chain uses TRBV7-2 and TRBJ1-1, with D hard to call. V was pared by 3 bases and J by 13 bases, with 18 bases between. This CDR3 contains 13 residues. CDR1 and CDR2 (germline): SGHTA, FQGNSA. CDR3 in amino acids: CASSLMGSGEIFF. CDR3 nucleotide sequence: TGTGCCAGCAGCTTGATGGGGTCCGGTGAGATTTTCTTT.

This clone was detected a few times. This chain uses TRBV6-5 with TRBJ2-4, with 10 bases that match TRBD1. J was trimmed by 7 bases and V by 4 bases; bases with no gene match: 1. Germline CDR1 is MNHEY and CDR2 is SVGAGI. This CDR3 is built from 13 residues. CDR3 region: CASSWDRGNIQYF. The CDR3 bases are TGTGCCAGCAGTTGGGACAGGGGTAACATTCAGTACTTC.

This clone was counted a few times. The chain combines TRBV7-9 with TRBJ1-1; D is undetermined. CDR3 length equals 14 residues. Germline V lookup: CDR1 SEHNR, CDR2 FQNEAQ (reference sequence). The V and J ends lost 2 bases and 3 bases respectively, with 10 bases between them. For the CDR3, the DNA is TGTGCCAGCAGCTTAACCGTTGGTGACACTGAAGCTTTCTTT. This gives the protein CASSLTVGDTEAFF.

The chain employs TRBV12-5 and TRBJ2-1; 7 nucleotides agree with TRBD1. The length of the CDR3 is 15 residues. The trim removed 6 bases at V and 2 bases at J, leaving 7 bases unmatched. Germline V gene lookup returns CDR1 LGHNT and CDR2 FRNRAP. CDR3 amino acids: CASGVPGQTYNEQFF. The CDR3 DNA reads TGTGCTAGTGGCGTCCCGGGACAGACCTACAATGAGCAGTTCTTC.

This clone was counted only a few times. The J gene is TRBJ2-2, the V gene TRBV30, with D unresolved. Germline V lookup: CDR1 GTSNPN, CDR2 SVGIG (reference sequence). V dropped 0 bases and J dropped 2 bases, with 4 bases sitting between them. The length of the CDR3 is 13 residues. In DNA form, the CDR3 reads TGTGCCTGGAGTGTACACAACACCGGGGAGCTGTTTTTT. This sequence encodes CAWSVHNTGELFF.

The V call is TRBV19, the J call TRBJ2-1; a weak D match, TRBD1 (6 bases). Germline values: CDR1 LNHDA, CDR2 SQIVND (reference sequence). The CDR3 has 20 residues. Trimming shortened V by 4 bases and J by 4 bases, and 29 bases separated the two germline ends. The DNA for the CDR3 is TGTGCCAGTAGTACCCCACCAGGGGTTCGGGTACGTAGGGAGTACAATGAGCAGTTCTTC. It yields the protein CASSTPPGVRVRREYNEQFF.

This clone was observed a few times. The rearrangement uses TRBV7-9 and TRBJ2-5; no clear D gene. Germline V gene data show CDR1 as SEHNR and CDR2 as FQNEAQ (reference sequence). V lost 2 bases, J lost 5 bases, and 15 bases lay in between. This CDR3 is 15 amino acids long. CDR3 loop: CASSLRVQVRETQYF. CDR3 bases: TGTGCCAGCAGCTTACGGGTCCAGGTCCGGGAGACCCAGTACTTC.

The chain uses TRBV4-2 and TRBJ2-3; D remains ambiguous. The CDR3 covers 15 residues. Germline V gene lookup returns CDR1 LGHNA and CDR2 YNFKEQ. Trimming shortened V by 4 bases and J by 3 bases, and 14 bases separated the two germline ends. CDR3 bases: TGTGCCAGCAGCCCGGAATCCCCTAGGACAGATACGCAGTATTTT. The encoded protein is CASSPESPRTDTQYF.

This clone came up a few times. The CDR3 coding sequence is TGTGCCAGTAGTCGAGGGCCAGATACGCAGTATTTT. It is translated as CASSRGPDTQYF. The chain is built from TRBV19 and TRBJ2-3; TRBD2 might be the D (5 bases). V lost 5 bases, J lost 4 bases, and 7 bases lay in between. Looked up from germline, CDR1 is LNHDA and CDR2 is SQIVND (reference sequence). The CDR3 contains 12 residues.

This clone was counted a few times. V and J are TRBV5-1 and TRBJ2-7, with 9 bases fitting TRBD2. Germline loops: CDR1 SGHRS, CDR2 YFSETQ. The V gene end was trimmed by 4 bases and the J gene end by 4 bases; junction bases not matched to a gene: 3. The CDR3 runs to 13 residues. CDR3 sequence reads: CASSPAGGYEQYV. CDR3 bases: TGCGCCAGCAGCCCCGCGGGAGGGTACGAGCAGTACGTC.

V gene TRBV28 combines with J gene TRBJ2-1; TRBD2 might be the D (5 bases). The CDR3 has 16 residues. Trimming took off 6 bases at V and 0 bases at J, with 15 bases between the two ends. From germline, CDR1 is MDHEN and CDR2 SYDVKM. The CDR3 is CASSPSGTVSYNEQFF. For the CDR3, the DNA is TGTGCCAGCAGCCCAAGCGGAACCGTCTCCTACAATGAGCAGTTCTTC.

The chain couples TRBV7-6 to TRBJ2-5; TRBD1 matches 7 bases. The CDR3 contains 14 residues. Germline V lookup: CDR1 SGHVS, CDR2 FNYEAQ. V shed 5 bases, J shed 3 bases, and the junction held 6 bases outside the gene matches. The CDR3: CASSLGTAKETQYF. CDR3 DNA: TGTGCCAGCAGCCTCGGGACAGCCAAAGAGACCCAGTACTTC.

The V gene is TRBV7-9, the J gene TRBJ2-4; D possibly uses TRBD1 or TRBD2 (5 bases each). The CDR3 totals 16 residues. V lost 5 bases and J 9 bases, leaving 23 bases between the germline ends. Per germline, CDR1 SEHNR and CDR2 FQNEAQ (reference sequence). The CDR3 here is CASSAKPGYGTGIQYF. The CDR3 DNA sequence: TGTGCCAGCAGCGCGAAGCCGGGCTATGGGACGGGCATTCAGTACTTC.

This clone occurred a few times. The chain joins TRBV4-3 to TRBJ2-7; 7 bases are a match to TRBD1. The V gene's germline CDR1 is LGHNA and CDR2 YSLEER. V trimming: 0 bases; J trimming: 10 bases; junction bases outside the gene matches: 6. CDR3 size: 13 residues. The CDR3 bases are TGCGCCAGCAGCCAAGATCGCCGGGACAGCCAGTACTTC. It yields the protein CASSQDRRDSQYF.

The chain links TRBV4-3 to TRBJ2-7, with 10 bases identical to TRBD1. This CDR3 has 15 amino acids. Looked up from germline, CDR1 is LGHNA and CDR2 is YSLEER. V shed 3 bases, J shed 4 bases, and the junction held 6 bases outside the gene matches. CDR3 region: CASSQTTGGLYEQYF. The CDR3, as DNA: TGCGCCAGCAGCCAGACGACAGGGGGCTTGTACGAGCAGTACTTC.

This clone came up a few times. This chain joins TRBV14 and TRBJ2-1; 9 bases are a match to TRBD2. This CDR3 spans 16 amino acids. V shed 3 bases and J 7 bases; nucleotides not matched to a gene: 10. Germline lookup yields CDR1 SGHDN and CDR2 FVKESK. In nucleotides, the CDR3 is TGTGCCAGCAGCCAGTATAGCGGGAGACGATGGAATGAGCAGTTCTTC. Translated: CASSQYSGRRWNEQFF. Using reference TRBV14 and TRBJ2-1 for the parts outside the CDR3, the full variable domain is EAGVTQFPSHSVIEKGQTVTLRCDPISGHDNLYWYRRVMGKEIKFLLHFVKESKQDESGMPNNRFLAERTGGTYSTLKVQPAELEDSGVYFCASSQYSGRRWNEQFFGPGTRLTVL.

In its sample, this clone was seen a few times. V is TRBV5-4 and J is TRBJ2-3, with 11 bases that match TRBD2. The CDR3 is made up of 17 amino acids. V trimming: 1 base; J trimming: 0 bases; junction bases outside the gene matches: 4. In germline, CDR1 is SGHNT, CDR2 YYREEE (reference sequence). CDR3 in DNA: TGTGCCAGCAGCTTGCAACGGACTAGCGGGAGCACAGATACGCAGTATTTT. It specifies CASSLQRTSGSTDTQYF.